The rows below give T cell receptor beta chains drawn from one sample of a study of cytomegalovirus exposure and HLA in healthy donors. The assay was immunoSEQ multiplex PCR, and TCRdb's table has in-frame clones only and misses some. Of about 180,000 clones detected, 82% appear once; the ten largest clones hold 1.5%. Specimen: PBMCs. The source is a man aged 40-49 years in good health and CMV-seronegative. CDR3s include the opening cysteine and the closing phenylalanine or tryptophan.

j_gene	v_gene	CDR3aa
TRBJ2-7	TRBV19	CASSIRQASYEQYF
TRBJ2-7	TRBV7-2	CASSLDPLGRGGSYEQYF
TRBJ2-7	TRBV9	CASSVGHRGLDEQYF
TRBJ2-7	TRBV30	CAWSPGSSYEQYF
TRBJ1-5	TRBV7-6	CASSLGGDRRVQPQHF
TRBJ2-2	TRBV18	CASSPPGTSGGPANTGELFF
TRBJ2-7	TRBV5-8	CASRGGGDYEQYF
TRBJ1-4	TRBV7-2	CASSLMEGLAGKLFF
TRBJ1-5	TRBV6-6	CASSYLFQGDNQPQHF
TRBJ2-7	TRBV6-5	CASSLDRAPYEQYF
TRBJ1-6	TRBV11-3	CASSSGQMNSPLHF
TRBJ2-5	TRBV5-1	CASSLGPSGGREQRAQYF
TRBJ1-1	TRBV30	CAWATGWNTEAFF
TRBJ1-3	TRBV5-4	CASSLDRGNTIYF
TRBJ1-3	TRBV18	CASSPGPGNTIYF
TRBJ2-5	TRBV15	CATSRDRGETQYF
TRBJ1-2	TRBV28	CASSFGGAERRGGYTF
TRBJ2-7	TRBV5-5	CASSWPGQGSYEQYF
TRBJ2-6	TRBV2	CASSSGGRSGANVLTF
TRBJ2-7	TRBV5-1	CASSFSGIPYEQYF
TRBJ2-7	TRBV4-2	CASSQTTSGSYEQYF
TRBJ2-1	TRBV28	CASSSPAGLLGNEQFF
TRBJ2-4	TRBV25-1	CASSEYNGAKNIQYF
TRBJ2-1	TRBV5-1	CASSLELAGGRDEQFF
TRBJ1-2	TRBV4-3	CASSQDQGLDGYTF
TRBJ2-7	TRBV29-1	CSVLDTGGQGNEQYF
TRBJ2-7	TRBV6-5	CASSYSGTGGNEQYF
TRBJ2-7	TRBV4-2	CASSQDRGGSGSSYEQYF
TRBJ1-1	TRBV7-9	CASRGQVNTEAFF
TRBJ2-7	TRBV6-6	CAVGGTGGYEQYF
TRBJ2-7	TRBV27	CASSFAAGGIEQYF
TRBJ1-3	TRBV9	CASSVVGGQQTSGNTIYF
TRBJ1-3	TRBV18	CASSPQSREHSGNTIYF
TRBJ1-5	TRBV7-2	CASSLPSGQDSNQPQHF
TRBJ2-7	TRBV19	CASSVPGTGIYEQYF
TRBJ2-7	TRBV4-3	CASSQSPGLGSYEQYF
TRBJ2-1	TRBV28	CATRPPSGSYNEQFF
TRBJ2-2	TRBV28	CATRQSTGELFF
TRBJ2-3	TRBV6-6	CASSYGQGRTDTQYF
TRBJ1-1	TRBV10-2	CASSRRFGDTEAFF
TRBJ2-3	TRBV7-3	CASSFQRGGATDTQYF
TRBJ1-4	TRBV5-1	CASSLSGNRGERNEKLFF
TRBJ1-2	TRBV7-2	CASSPDRGQGYTF
TRBJ2-5	TRBV7-2	CASSPNRGRETQYF
TRBJ1-2	TRBV28	CASMAGAIGGYTF
TRBJ2-1	TRBV4-2	CASSQDSSGRGQFF
TRBJ1-1	TRBV18	CASSPRANTEAFF
TRBJ1-5	TRBV7-8	CASSPRQRADQPQHF
TRBJ1-1	TRBV7-2	CASSLGLQGTTEAFF
TRBJ1-5	TRBV10-1	CASSESTVRGEGNQPQHF
TRBJ2-1	TRBV9	CASSVASQNNEQFF
TRBJ2-7	TRBV6-5	CASSSRDRDEQYF
TRBJ2-3	TRBV7-9	CASSPYSGMSTDTQYF
TRBJ1-3	TRBV6-6	CASSYSRANTGNTIYF
TRBJ1-2	TRBV7-2	CASSLWGGYNPYGYTF